The clone carrying this T cell receptor (beta chain) was found once. This record belongs to a study of control samples from healthy donors and cancer patients. The protocol was immunoSEQ multiplex PCR, while the TCRdb copy is restricted to in-frame clones and leaves out a portion. The data hold 150,000 to 200,000 clones, with 85% to 90% observed a single time. CDR3 length: 14 residues. The V end was cut by 5 bases, the J end by 4 bases, with 12 bases between. Germline V CDR1 and CDR2: MNHEY, SVGEGT. The clonotype originates from a man younger than 35 in good health. This sequence joins TRBV6-2 or TRBV6-3 and TRBJ1-5; TRBD1 might be the D (5 bases). Sequences were obtained from blood. CDR3: CASSAGTDNQPQHF. The DNA of the CDR3 is TGTGCCAGCAGTGCCGGGACGGATAATCAGCCCCAGCATTTT.